These 3 T cell receptor beta chains came from one sample sequenced in a study of blood T cell repertoires in COVID-19. Assay: immunoSEQ multiplex PCR; the TCRdb copy retains only in-frame clones and omits some. The sample comprises 190,000 or so clones, less than 85% of which are singletons, and about 13% rests with the top ten. The sequenced sample consisted of peripheral blood. Receptor source: a man in his forties or fifties who had recovered from COVID-19.

This sequence joins TRBV15 and TRBJ2-2; a possible D gene is TRBD1 (6 bases). V shed 3 bases and J shed 4 bases, with 6 bases lying between them. Germline-derived CDR1 and CDR2 are LNHNV and YYDKDF (reference sequence). The CDR3 length is 13 residues. The CDR3 DNA sequence: TGTGCCACCAGCAGCAGGGGCACCGGGGAGCTGTTTTTT. The encoded protein is CATSSRGTGELFF.

The rearrangement links TRBV7-9 to TRBJ1-5, with 7 bases lining up with TRBD1. CDR1 is SEHNR, CDR2 FQNEAQ, per germline (reference sequence). This CDR3 is 17 amino acids long. J gave up 0 bases and V 5 bases, and 10 bases lay outside the gene matches. The chain's CDR3 is CASSVETGDFSNQPQHF. CDR3 nucleotide sequence: TGTGCCAGCAGCGTCGAAACAGGGGATTTTAGCAATCAGCCCCAGCATTTT.

This chain uses TRBV24-1 with TRBJ2-7; possible D gene TRBD2, 6 bases. Trimming left V 5 bases short and J 2 bases short, with 12 bases between. The CDR3 has 14 amino acids. CDR1 and CDR2 from the germline V gene are KGHDR and SFDVKD. The CDR3 nucleotides are TGTGCCACCAGTGCGGCGGGACCCCCCTACGAGCAGTACTTC. This sequence encodes CATSAAGPPYEQYF.